This record concerns one T cell receptor (beta chain) sequence. This clonotype was seen many times. Its target antigen remains unknown. Base qualities are not recorded, but no much larger clone differs from it by a single base. For the unsorted PBMC libraries, 2 million PBMCs were stored in RNAlater at -80 degrees C until RNA extraction and were used to generate the libraries. The multiple sclerosis patients were enrolled in a US clinical protocol that evaluated disease progression with magnetic resonance imaging. Peripheral blood was subjected to Ficoll-Hypaque density gradient centrifugation to isolate PBMCs, which were then cryopreserved in liquid nitrogen. The data originate from a study of neurological immune-mediated disorders (dated by TCRdb to about 2019). Broadly, across the study: Among the 34 multiple sclerosis patients, relapsing-remitting MS accounted for approximately 31 and secondary progressive MS accounted for 3. Using UMI-based sequencing, the study compared peripheral blood TCR-beta repertoires from patients with HTLV-I-associated myelopathy (HAM/TSP), patients with multiple sclerosis, and healthy controls. Alongside PBMC samples, the set of more than 80 TCR-beta libraries contained longitudinal samples, technical triplicates, and paired CD4+ and CD8+ T-cell subsets that had been sorted. The cohort was made up of 68 subjects, consisting of some 14 HAM/TSP patients, about 34 multiple sclerosis patients and around 20 healthy controls. Here is what the overall study found, with its caveats: Phylogenetic analysis grouped repertoires from 18 of 34 MS patients into a cluster of related CDR3 sequences, suggesting a possible repertoire-level signature. No identical CDR3 amino acid sequences were shared among expanded clones across subjects, suggesting private TCR-beta repertoires in all groups. The highest TCR clonal expansion was observed in HAM/TSP patients, whereas the lowest was observed in MS patients, even when compared with healthy controls. The MS cluster was not associated with any clinical or MRI features, and the authors stated that larger cohorts are needed.

cDNA was synthesized by template-switch 5'RACE using a primer carrying a 10-nucleotide random unique molecular identifier by which each TCR transcript was tagged. Every sequencing run covered 15-18 subjects and yielded more than 180 million TCR-beta sequences. Total RNA was extracted with the RNeasy kit. TCR-beta VDJ regions were amplified with primers for the TCR constant region and the 5'RACE anchor, using the KAPA Real-time Library Amplification kit. Sample indexes and Illumina adaptors were added in a first PCR, after which library yield was increased in a second PCR. After purification with Ampure beads, the TCR product of roughly 650 bp was size-selected on a 2% E-gel SizeSelection system. Library quality was checked on a Bioanalyzer, concentration was measured with Qubit, and libraries were quantified with the Kapa Library Quantification kit before pooling. An Illumina HiSeq 2500 sequenced the libraries paired-end 2 x 150 bp. To increase sequence diversity, roughly 24-31% phiX was spiked into each library pool. The authors' analysis ran thus. Quality-filtered reads were processed with the UMI-based MiGEC pipeline, which removed over 75% of raw TCR sequences during error correction. VDJ genes were aligned to IMGT germline references, and clonotypes were defined by unique CDR3 amino acid sequence plus V-J genes. Clonal expansion, Shannon diversity, and CDR3 relatedness (CalcPairwiseDistances, ClusterSamples) were evaluated with VDJtools, and phylogenetic trees were built with CLCbio workbench. A clone was classed as expanded if it had 8 or more unique UMIs, a cutoff based on coefficient-of-variation modelling across technical triplicates. Through fastp at Q25 and MiXCR, TCRdb rebuilt clones from the public reads, retaining in-frame beta chains. Entries that share a CDR3 protein sequence are merged under the most common genes and DNA. For this entry, the V and J calls and clone size follow TCRdb and not the study's own pipeline. Across this sample there are 55,000 to 65,000 distinct CDR3 sequences, with 3.5% to 4.5% seen only once. The ten largest clonotypes hold over 2% of the sample.

Trimming costs V 6 bases and J 5 bases, and their ends lie 13 bases apart. Taken from cysteine to phenylalanine, the CDR3 has 13 residues. Just the 39-base CDR3 DNA is kept, in frame starting at base 1. The receptor comes from a woman aged 50 to 60 with multiple sclerosis. Recombination linked TRBV12-3 or TRBV12-4 to TRBJ1-1; tentative D gene TRBD1, with 5 bases matching. Sequencing was carried out using PBMCs. The encoded CDR3 is CASRPDRGTEAFF. The nucleotide sequence is TGTGCCAGCAGGCCCGACAGAGGGACTGAAGCTTTCTTT.